This T cell receptor (beta chain) was sequenced in a study of technical replicates of blood from a handful of donors. Trimming cost V 1 base and J 0 bases, with 9 bases left between them. CDR3 length: 15 residues. The germline V gene encodes CDR1 LGHNA and CDR2 YNFKEQ. Sequencing used immunoSEQ multiplex PCR; TCRdb keeps in-frame clones, though not all of them. The sample holds tens of thousands of clones, 90% to 95% seen once. The specimen sequenced was PBMCs. The receptor's source is a human donor in good health. Some clones in this sample may be carry-over from other donors' samples. The rearrangement uses TRBV4-2 and TRBJ1-1; D unresolved. This chain's CDR3 is CASSQVLALNTEAFF. The CDR3 region has the DNA TGTGCCAGCAGCCAAGTTTTGGCCCTGAACACTGAAGCTTTCTTT.